One and the same sample provided the 4 T cell receptor beta chains below, sequenced in a study of cytomegalovirus exposure and HLA in healthy donors. PCR employed 60 Vbeta and 13 Jbeta primers. Data came from immunoSEQ multiplex PCR; TCRdb stores just in-frame clones and leaves some out. Among approximately 150,000 clones, around 79% were seen once, and the ten largest hold around 6.1%. The sequenced sample consisted of PBMCs. All receptors come from a young man in good health and CMV-seropositive.

This clone was detected once. The chain couples TRBV7-9 to TRBJ1-2, with 7 nucleotides matching TRBD1. V gave up 5 bases and J gave up 5 bases; unmatched junction bases: 11. Germline V CDR1 and CDR2: SEHNR, FQNEAQ (reference sequence). The CDR3 totals 15 residues. In nucleotides, the CDR3 is TGTGCCAGCAGCCCTCGGGGGACAGCAAATTATGGCTACACCTTC. Residues: CASSPRGTANYGYTF.

This clone was counted only a few times. V is TRBV12-5 and J is TRBJ1-1, with D unclear. This CDR3 has 15 residues. Germline loops: CDR1 LGHNT, CDR2 FRNRAP. V dropped 3 bases and J dropped 4 bases, with 15 bases sitting between them. The CDR3 sequence: CASGFRLGPVTEAFF. The CDR3 coding sequence is TGTGCTAGTGGTTTCCGCCTAGGTCCCGTCACTGAAGCTTTCTTT.

The rearrangement uses TRBV23-1 and TRBJ1-1; D not certain. Being an ORF, TRBV23-1 has a function that is uncertain. V was clipped by 0 bases and J by 1 base, with 9 bases between them. The CDR3 has 15 amino acids. CDR3 amino acids: CASSQSITRNTEAFF. CDR3 nucleotides: TGCGCCAGCAGTCAATCGATAACGAGGAACACTGAAGCTTTCTTT.

The chain joins TRBV30 to TRBJ1-2; D might be TRBD1 (5 bases). The germline V gene encodes CDR1 GTSNPN and CDR2 SVGIG (reference sequence). The CDR3 has 13 amino acids. CDR3 in DNA: TGTGCTGTCGGGAGGGGTCTTAACTATGGCTACACCTTC. It is translated as CAVGRGLNYGYTF.